The clone carrying this T cell receptor (beta chain) was counted between two and nine times. Its antigen is as yet unknown. The data derive from a study of PD-1 blockade in classical Hodgkin lymphoma. Study in general: With a 2-week interval, patients received intravenous nivolumab at 3 mg/kg.

Study-level points and caveats: Relative to healthy donors, newly diagnosed patients reportedly had lower baseline TCR diversity, which was reported as lower still in relapsed/refractory patients. It was among complete responders that baseline diversity resembled that of newly diagnosed patients.

V lost 4 bases to trimming and J lost 0 bases; unmatched junction nucleotides: 5. There are 15 residues in the CDR3. CDR1 and CDR2 from the germline V gene are MGHDK and SYGVNS. Measured with immunoSEQ multiplex PCR; TCRdb has only the in-frame clones, and not every one. The sample comprises roughly 9,300 clones, roughly 85% of which are singletons, and less than 35% rests with the top ten. Time point: cycle 4 day 1 (C4D1), after 5 to 7 weeks of nivolumab. Each and every patient relapsed after autologous stem cell transplantation, and patients got differing brentuximab vedotin exposure. Complete response, partial response or progressive disease constituted the best responses recorded.

Sequences were derived from peripheral blood mononuclear cells (PBMCs), sampled before the fourth cycle of nivolumab. This sequence originates from a human donor with classical Hodgkin lymphoma. This rearrangement joins TRBV25-1 to TRBJ2-5; 7 bases agree with TRBD1. This chain's CDR3 is CASSADRVHQETQYF. The CDR3 DNA sequence: TGTGCCAGCAGTGCAGACAGGGTCCACCAAGAGACCCAGTACTTC.